This T cell receptor beta chain was profiled in a study of blood T cells in healthy people across ages. Study-wide context: About one barcoded beta molecule was captured per two T cells (by template switching).

The CDR3 spans 12 residues. Looked up from germline, CDR1 is DFQATT and CDR2 is SNEGSKA (reference sequence). Trimming cost V 3 bases and J 8 bases, with 13 bases left between them. It was with a sample-barcoded 5' primer and a J-beta primer mix that a second PCR of about 6 to 12 cycles was run. Every sample gave at least 2.5 million paired-end reads containing CDR3. From the 5' RACE reads, TCRdb called clonotypes with MiXCR, one entry per CDR3 protein. The repertoire includes 500,000 to 600,000 distinct CDR3 sequences, 27% of them detected once, and approximately 17% sits in the top ten. A few counts support this clonotype.

The source is a woman in her 70s in good health. The sample comprised blood. The chain recombines TRBV20-1 with TRBJ1-2, with D uncertain. Here the CDR3 reads CSASGLLLGYTF. For the CDR3, the DNA is TGCAGTGCTAGTGGACTGCTCTTGGGCTACACCTTC.